Given below is one TCR beta chain in context. This record belongs to a study of identifying expanded T cells in peripheral blood. Some clones are missing from TCRdb's copy, which holds only in-frame ones; the method was immunoSEQ multiplex PCR. The data contain 95,000 to 150,000 clones, more than 80% of them singletons. The CDR3 length is 13 residues. Germline CDR1 SNHLY, CDR2 FYNNEI. The V end was cut by 5 bases, the J end by 7 bases, with 11 bases between. The chain combines TRBV2 with TRBJ1-4; the D is unclear. Sequencing used blood. The sequence derives from a person aged 18 to 75 in good health. The CDR3 bases are TGTGCCAGCAGTCGGGGAAGCGGTGAAAAACTGTTTTTT. This codes for CASSRGSGEKLFF.